What follows is one T cell receptor beta chain and its context. Here immunoSEQ multiplex PCR was the method, and the copy in TCRdb shows in-frame clones only, minus some. The sample records about 99,000 clones, 75% to 85% being singletons. The data were obtained in a study of blood T cell repertoires in COVID-19. Study overall: Spain, Italy and the United States supplied samples that represented acute and convalescent COVID-19. T cells, B-cell-depleted T cells, or PBMCs provided the cDNA or gDNA that served as material.

CDR1 LGHNT and CDR2 FRNRAP come from the germline V gene. Trimming pared 2 bases from V and 6 bases from J, leaving 13 bases between. The CDR3 consists of 14 residues. The clonotype comes from a woman of 80 years or more with active or convalescent COVID-19. This rearrangement joins TRBV12-5 to TRBJ1-1; tentatively, D is TRBD1 (6 bases). Sequencing was performed on peripheral blood. CDR3 in DNA: TGTGCTAGTGGTTTGTCAACAGGGACGGCTGAAGCTTTCTTT. This encodes CASGLSTGTAEAFF. Variable domain in full (rest from reference TRBV12-5 and TRBJ1-1): DARVTQTPRHKVTEMGQEVTMRCQPILGHNTVFWYRQTMMQGLELLAYFRNRAPLDDSGMPKDRFSAEMPDATLATLKIQPSEPRDSAVYFCASGLSTGTAEAFFGQGTRLTVV.